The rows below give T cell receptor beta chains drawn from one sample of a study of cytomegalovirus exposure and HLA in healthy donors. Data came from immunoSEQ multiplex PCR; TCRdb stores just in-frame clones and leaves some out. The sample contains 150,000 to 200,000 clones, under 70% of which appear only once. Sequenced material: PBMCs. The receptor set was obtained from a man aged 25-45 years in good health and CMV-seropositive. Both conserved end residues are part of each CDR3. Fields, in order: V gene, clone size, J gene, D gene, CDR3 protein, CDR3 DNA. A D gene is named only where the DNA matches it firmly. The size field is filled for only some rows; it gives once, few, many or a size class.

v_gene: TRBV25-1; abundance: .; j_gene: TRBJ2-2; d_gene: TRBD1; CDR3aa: CASRERTGRKVNTGELFF; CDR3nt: TGTGCCAGCAGAGAGCGGACAGGGAGAAAGGTTAACACCGGGGAGCTGTTTTTT
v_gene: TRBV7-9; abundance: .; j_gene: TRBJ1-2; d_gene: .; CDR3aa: CASSLSEIYGYTF; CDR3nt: TGTGCCAGCAGCTTATCCGAGATCTATGGCTACACCTTC
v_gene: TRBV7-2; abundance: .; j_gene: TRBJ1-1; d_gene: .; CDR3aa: CASSLVRGMNTEAFF; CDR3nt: TGTGCCAGCAGCTTAGTTAGGGGTATGAACACTGAAGCTTTCTTT
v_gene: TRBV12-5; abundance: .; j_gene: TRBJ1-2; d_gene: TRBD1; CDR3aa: CARFDGQGRGGYTF; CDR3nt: TGTGCTAGATTCGACGGACAGGGGAGAGGAGGCTACACCTTC
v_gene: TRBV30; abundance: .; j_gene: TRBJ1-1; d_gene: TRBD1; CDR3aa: CAFRSGQGVAFF; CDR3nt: TGTGCCTTCCGTTCGGGACAGGGTGTAGCTTTCTTT
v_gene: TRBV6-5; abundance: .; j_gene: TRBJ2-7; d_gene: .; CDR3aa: CASSYTGTRAGEQYF; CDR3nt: TGTGCCAGCAGTTATACCGGGACACGGGCAGGGGAGCAGTACTTC
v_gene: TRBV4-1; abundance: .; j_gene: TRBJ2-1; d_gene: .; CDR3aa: CASSQARWEFSNEQFF; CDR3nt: TGCGCCAGCAGCCAAGCCCGTTGGGAGTTTTCAAATGAGCAGTTCTTC
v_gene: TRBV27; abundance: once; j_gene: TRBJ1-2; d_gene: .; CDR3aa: CASSFAGGFVGYTF; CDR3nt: TGTGCCAGCAGTTTCGCCGGGGGGTTCGTTGGCTACACCTTC
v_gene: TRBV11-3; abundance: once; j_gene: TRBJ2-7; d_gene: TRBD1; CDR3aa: CASAGEWDRGTTYEQYF; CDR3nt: TGTGCCAGCGCTGGAGAATGGGACAGAGGCACAACCTACGAGCAGTACTTC
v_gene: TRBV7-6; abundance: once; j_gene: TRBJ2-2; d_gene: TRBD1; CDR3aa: CASSLTGDNSGALFF; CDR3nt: TGTGCCAGCAGCCTGACAGGGGACAACTCCGGGGCGCTGTTTTTT
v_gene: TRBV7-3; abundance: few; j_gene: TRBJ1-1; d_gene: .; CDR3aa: CASSTQGNTEAFF; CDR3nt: TGTGCCAGCAGCACTCAGGGGAACACTGAAGCTTTCTTT
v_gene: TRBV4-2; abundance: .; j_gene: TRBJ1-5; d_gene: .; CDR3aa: CASSHRGESQPQHF; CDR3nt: TGTGCCAGCAGCCATCGGGGGGAATCTCAGCCCCAGCATTTT
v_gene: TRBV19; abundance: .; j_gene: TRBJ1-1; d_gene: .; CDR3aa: CASSALGATEAFF; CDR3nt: TGTGCCAGTAGTGCACTGGGGGCCACTGAAGCTTTCTTT
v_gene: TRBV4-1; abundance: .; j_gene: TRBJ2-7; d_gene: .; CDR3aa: CASSQDPVSYEQYF; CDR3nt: TGCGCCAGCAGCCAAGACCCTGTTTCCTACGAGCAGTACTTC
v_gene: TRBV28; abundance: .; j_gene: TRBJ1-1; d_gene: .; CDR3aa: CASNILNTEAFF; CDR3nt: TGTGCCAGCAACATTTTGAACACTGAAGCTTTCTTT
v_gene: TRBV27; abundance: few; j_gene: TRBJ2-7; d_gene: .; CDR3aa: CASRGMAYEQYF; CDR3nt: TGTGCCAGTCGCGGAATGGCCTACGAGCAGTACTTC
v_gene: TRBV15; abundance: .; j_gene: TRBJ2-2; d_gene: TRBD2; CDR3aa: CATALTFGTSGTSNTGELFF; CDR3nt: TGTGCCACCGCTCTGACGTTCGGGACTAGCGGAACTTCGAACACCGGGGAGCTGTTTTTT
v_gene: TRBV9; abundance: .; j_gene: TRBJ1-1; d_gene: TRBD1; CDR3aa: CASSVLDRGMTEAFF; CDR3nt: TGTGCCAGCAGCGTCTTGGACAGGGGGATGACTGAAGCTTTCTTT
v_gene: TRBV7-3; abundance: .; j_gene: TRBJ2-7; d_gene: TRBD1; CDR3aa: CASSPGTGGIDEQYF; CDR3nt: TGTGCCAGCAGCCCCGGGACAGGGGGTATCGACGAGCAGTACTTC
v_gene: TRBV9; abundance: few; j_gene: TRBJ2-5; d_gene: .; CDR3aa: CASSVGVTATQETQYF; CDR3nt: TGTGCCAGCAGCGTAGGAGTTACAGCTACGCAAGAGACCCAGTACTTC
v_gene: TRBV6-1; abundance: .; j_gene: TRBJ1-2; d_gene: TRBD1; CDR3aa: CASSGGQGGGIYGYTF; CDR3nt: TGTGCCAGCAGTGGGGGGCAAGGGGGCGGAATCTATGGCTACACCTTC
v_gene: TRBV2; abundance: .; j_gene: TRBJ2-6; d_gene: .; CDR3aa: CASSERVGSGANVLTF; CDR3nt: TGTGCCAGCAGTGAACGGGTCGGCTCTGGGGCCAACGTCCTGACTTTC
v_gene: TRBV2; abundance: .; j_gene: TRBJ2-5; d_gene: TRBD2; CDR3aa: CASRATSGNQETQYF; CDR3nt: TGTGCCAGCAGGGCGACTAGCGGGAACCAAGAGACCCAGTACTTC
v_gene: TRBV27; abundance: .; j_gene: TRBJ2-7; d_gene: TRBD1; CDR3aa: CASSSGTAIYEQYF; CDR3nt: TGTGCCAGCAGTTCCGGGACAGCCATCTACGAGCAGTACTTC
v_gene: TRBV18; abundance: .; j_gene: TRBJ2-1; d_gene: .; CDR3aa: CASSTKHGQRSYNEQFF; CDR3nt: TGTGCCAGCTCAACGAAGCACGGACAGCGCTCCTACAATGAGCAGTTCTTC
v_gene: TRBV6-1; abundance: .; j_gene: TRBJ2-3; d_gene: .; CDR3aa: CASTRSGVDTQYF; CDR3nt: TGTGCCAGCACCCGGTCCGGGGTAGATACGCAGTATTTT
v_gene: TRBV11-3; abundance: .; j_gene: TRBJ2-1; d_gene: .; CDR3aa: CASSLGPYNEQFF; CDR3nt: TGTGCCAGCAGCTTAGGGCCTTACAATGAGCAGTTCTTC
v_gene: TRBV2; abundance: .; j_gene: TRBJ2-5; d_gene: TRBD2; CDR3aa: CASSEGGRGGETQYF; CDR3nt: TGTGCCAGCAGTGAAGGCGGGAGAGGTGGAGAGACCCAGTACTTC
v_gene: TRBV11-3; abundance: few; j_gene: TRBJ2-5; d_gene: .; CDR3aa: CASSSLWETQYF; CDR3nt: TGTGCCAGCAGCTCACTATGGGAGACCCAGTACTTC
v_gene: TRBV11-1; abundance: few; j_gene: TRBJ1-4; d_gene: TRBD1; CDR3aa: CASSRGQGTEKLFF; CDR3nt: TGTGCCAGCAGTCGGGGACAGGGAACCGAAAAACTGTTTTTT
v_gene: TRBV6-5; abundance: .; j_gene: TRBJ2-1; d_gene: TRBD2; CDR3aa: CASSYSSGTMYNEQFF; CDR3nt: TGTGCCAGCAGTTACTCAAGCGGGACGATGTACAATGAGCAGTTCTTC
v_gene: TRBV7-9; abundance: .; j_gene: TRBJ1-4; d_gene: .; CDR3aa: CASSTRVVSGPNEKLFF; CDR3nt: TGTGCCAGCAGCACCCGGGTAGTCTCAGGGCCTAATGAAAAACTGTTTTTT
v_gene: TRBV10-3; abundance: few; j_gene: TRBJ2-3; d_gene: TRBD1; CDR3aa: CAIQPNTDRANTQYF; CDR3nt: TGTGCCATCCAACCTAACACCGACAGGGCTAATACGCAGTATTTT
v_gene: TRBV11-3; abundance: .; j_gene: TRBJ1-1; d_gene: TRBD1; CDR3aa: CASSLDSNDRGLNTEAFF; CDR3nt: TGTGCCAGCAGCTTAGACTCGAATGACAGGGGGCTGAACACTGAAGCTTTCTTT
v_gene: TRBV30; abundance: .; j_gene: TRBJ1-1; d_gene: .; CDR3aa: CAWIGNGVRAEAFF; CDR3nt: TGTGCCTGGATAGGGAACGGGGTCCGGGCTGAAGCTTTCTTT
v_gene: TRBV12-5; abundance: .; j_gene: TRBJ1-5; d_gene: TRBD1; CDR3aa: CASGLVHPGTVLYDSNQPQHF; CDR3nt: TGTGCTAGTGGTTTGGTACATCCCGGGACAGTCCTTTATGATAGCAATCAGCCCCAGCATTTT
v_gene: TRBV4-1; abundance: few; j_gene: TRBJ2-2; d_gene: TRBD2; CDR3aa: CASSQEFGTSGPNTGELFF; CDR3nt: TGCGCCAGCAGCCAAGAGTTTGGGACTAGCGGGCCGAACACCGGGGAGCTGTTTTTT
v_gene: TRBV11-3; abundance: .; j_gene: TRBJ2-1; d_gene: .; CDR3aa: CASSFRAGGQQFF; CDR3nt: TGTGCCAGCAGCTTTCGAGCCGGAGGGCAGCAGTTCTTC
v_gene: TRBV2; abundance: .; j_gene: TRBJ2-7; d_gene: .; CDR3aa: CASSRGATEQYF; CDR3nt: TGTGCCAGCAGCCGGGGGGCGACTGAGCAGTACTTC
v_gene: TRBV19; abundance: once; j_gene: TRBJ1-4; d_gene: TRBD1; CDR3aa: CASNRGTGNEKLFF; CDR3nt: TGTGCCAGTAATAGAGGGACAGGGAATGAAAAACTGTTTTTT
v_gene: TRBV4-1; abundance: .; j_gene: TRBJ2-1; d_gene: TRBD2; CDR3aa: CASSQVVTGGPNEQFF; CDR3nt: TGCGCCAGCAGCCAAGTTGTGACGGGAGGGCCTAATGAGCAGTTCTTC
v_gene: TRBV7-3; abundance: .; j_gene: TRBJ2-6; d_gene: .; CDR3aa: CASSLDSANVLTF; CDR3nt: TGTGCCAGCAGCTTGGACAGTGCCAACGTCCTGACTTTC
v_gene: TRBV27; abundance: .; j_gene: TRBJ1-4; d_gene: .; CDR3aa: CAISDKIPATNEKLFF; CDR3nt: TGTGCCATCTCGGACAAAATACCGGCAACTAATGAAAAACTGTTTTTT
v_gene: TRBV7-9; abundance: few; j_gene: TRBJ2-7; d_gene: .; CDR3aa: CASSSRRGEQYF; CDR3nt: TGTGCCAGCAGCTCAAGAAGGGGCGAGCAGTACTTC
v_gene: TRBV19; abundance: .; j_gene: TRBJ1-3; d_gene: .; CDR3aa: CASSPQRSSGNTIYF; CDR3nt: TGTGCCAGTAGTCCGCAGCGCAGCTCTGGAAACACCATATATTTT
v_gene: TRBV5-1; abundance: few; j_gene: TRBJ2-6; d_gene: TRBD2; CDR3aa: CASTSGTSGANVLTF; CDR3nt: TGCGCCAGTACTAGCGGGACATCTGGGGCCAACGTCCTGACTTTC
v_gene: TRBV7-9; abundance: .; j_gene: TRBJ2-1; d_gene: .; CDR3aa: CASSSPRPGSVHEQFF; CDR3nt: TGTGCCAGCAGCTCTCCCCGCCCGGGGAGTGTACATGAGCAGTTCTTC
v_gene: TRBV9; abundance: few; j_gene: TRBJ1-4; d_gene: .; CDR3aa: CASSPRGATNEKLFF; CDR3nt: TGTGCCAGCAGCCCCCGGGGGGCCACTAATGAAAAACTGTTTTTT
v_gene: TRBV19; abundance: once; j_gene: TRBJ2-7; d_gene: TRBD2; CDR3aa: CASSHGGAGHEQYF; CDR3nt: TGTGCCAGTAGTCACGGGGGGGCAGGGCACGAGCAGTACTTC
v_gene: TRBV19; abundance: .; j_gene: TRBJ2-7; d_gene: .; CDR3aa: CATYAGEQYF; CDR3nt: TGTGCCACCTACGCGGGGGAGCAGTACTTC
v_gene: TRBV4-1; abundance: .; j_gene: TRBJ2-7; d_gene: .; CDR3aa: CASSQETTPPYEQYF; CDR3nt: TGCGCCAGCAGCCAAGAAACTACCCCACCCTACGAGCAGTACTTC
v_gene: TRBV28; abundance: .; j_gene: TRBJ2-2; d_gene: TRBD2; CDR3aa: CASQSGGNTGELFF; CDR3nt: TGTGCCAGCCAAAGCGGGGGAAACACCGGGGAGCTGTTTTTT
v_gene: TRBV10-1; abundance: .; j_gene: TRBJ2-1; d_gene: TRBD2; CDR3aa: CASSPSGSSYNEQFF; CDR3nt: TGCGCCAGCAGTCCTAGCGGGAGTTCCTACAATGAGCAGTTCTTC
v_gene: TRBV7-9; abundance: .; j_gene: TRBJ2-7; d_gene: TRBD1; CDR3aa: CASSLNPDRVNEQYF; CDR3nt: TGTGCCAGCAGCTTAAACCCGGACAGGGTCAACGAGCAGTACTTC
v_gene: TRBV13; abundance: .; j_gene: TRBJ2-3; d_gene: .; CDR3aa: CASNLWGTNSDTQYF; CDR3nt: TGTGCCAGCAACCTATGGGGGACAAACTCAGATACGCAGTATTTT
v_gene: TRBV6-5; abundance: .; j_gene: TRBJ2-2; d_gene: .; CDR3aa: CASREDPGELFF; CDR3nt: TGTGCCAGCAGGGAGGACCCCGGGGAGCTGTTTTTT
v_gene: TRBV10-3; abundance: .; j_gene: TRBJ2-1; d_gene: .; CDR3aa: CAISGGSGYYNEQFF; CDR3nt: TGTGCCATCAGTGGAGGTAGCGGCTACTACAATGAGCAGTTCTTC
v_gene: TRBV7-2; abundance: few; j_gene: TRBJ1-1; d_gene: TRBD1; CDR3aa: CASSRQQGTEAFF; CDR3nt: TGTGCCAGCAGCAGACAACAGGGGACTGAAGCTTTCTTT
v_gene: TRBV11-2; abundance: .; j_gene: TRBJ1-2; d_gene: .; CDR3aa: CASSLVQGGYGYTF; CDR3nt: TGTGCCAGCAGCTTAGTACAGGGCGGCTATGGCTACACCTTC